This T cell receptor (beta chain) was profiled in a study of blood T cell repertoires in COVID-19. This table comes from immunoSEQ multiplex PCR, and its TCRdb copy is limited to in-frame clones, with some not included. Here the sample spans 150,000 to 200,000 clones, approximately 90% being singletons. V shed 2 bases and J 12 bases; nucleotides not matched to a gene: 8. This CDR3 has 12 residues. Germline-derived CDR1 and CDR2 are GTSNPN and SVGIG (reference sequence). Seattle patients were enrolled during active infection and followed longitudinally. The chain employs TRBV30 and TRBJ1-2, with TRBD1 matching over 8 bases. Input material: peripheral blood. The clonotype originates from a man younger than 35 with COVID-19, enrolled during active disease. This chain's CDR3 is CAWSQGQDGDTF. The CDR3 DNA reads TGTGCCTGGAGTCAGGGACAGGATGGGGACACCTTC.